This TCR beta chain appears in the sequencing data of a study of cytomegalovirus exposure and HLA in healthy donors. The germline V gene has CDR1 PRHDT and CDR2 FYEKMQ (reference sequence). Trimming removed 4 bases from V and 0 bases from J; junction bases left unmatched: 2. The CDR3 is 15 residues long. 13 Jbeta primers and 60 Vbeta primers were used for the PCR. Method: immunoSEQ multiplex PCR; TCRdb's copy keeps in-frame clones and lacks some. The sample yields 190,000 or so clones, about 80% seen once. The sequence came from a woman aged 50 to 65 in good health and CMV-seropositive. The chain employs TRBV13 and TRBJ1-5; TRBD1 aligns across 8 bases. Material: PBMCs. The CDR3 coding sequence is TGTGCCAGCAGCTCGACAGGGGTTAGCAATCAGCCCCAGCATTTT. Protein sequence: CASSSTGVSNQPQHF.